The sequence of this T cell receptor (beta chain) was determined in a study of blood T cells in healthy people across ages (dated by TCRdb to the mid-2010s). The study in broad terms: In model experiments, template switching captured about one uniquely barcoded TCR beta cDNA molecule for every two T cells. To avoid experimental bias, donors of different ages were distributed randomly across sequencing lanes. The donors were split into four age groups: young (average roughly 15 years), middle-aged (39), aged (around 67) and long-lived (approximately 80). Age-related changes in TCR beta repertoire diversity were measured in the study by deep sequencing normalized with unique cDNA molecular identifiers. The study analyzed two additional independent replicas of 1 million unique cDNA reads from the same blood draw for two donors, one aged 18 to 29 and one aged 80 or older. Overall results and qualifications from the work: Because donor CMV infection status was unknown, age-related changes in expanded clonotypes were potentially confounded. Observed TCR beta diversity per million T cells fell roughly linearly with age, and a significant reduction was already apparent by age approximately 41. Compared with the aged group, the long-lived group had more naive CD4+ T cells, fewer expanded clones and increased TCR diversity, suggesting age selection. Because profiling used bulk unsorted PBMCs, naive and antigen-experienced compartments could not be compared conclusively. The percentage of naive T cells measured by flow cytometry correlated strongly with observed TCR beta diversity. Estimates of total diversity based on one million sequenced T cells were considered lower bounds and underestimates.

Receptor amplification or capture employed 5' RACE. TCRdb shows the sequencer as Illumina HiSeq 2500. The second PCR ran for roughly 7 to 11 cycles and used a J-beta primer mix along with a sample-barcoded 5' primer. A unique molecular identifier was introduced onto each TCR beta cDNA molecule by a template-switch 5' adaptor carrying 12 random nucleotides. Each sample yielded at least 3 million CDR3-containing paired-end reads. First-strand cDNA was synthesized from all RNA with the Mint cDNA synthesis kit, primed by a TRBC-specific oligonucleotide. All cDNA was treated with uracil-DNA glycosylase and then went through a first 18-cycle PCR with the universal primers M1SS and BC2_uni_R. In the authors' own workflow: Normalization of each sample was performed by random selection of 1 million high-quality reads, each carrying a distinct molecular identifier. Reads sharing molecular identifiers were discarded rather than binned into consensus sequences. MiTCR, set to a Q25 quality threshold and the strictest error-elimination algorithm, was used for CDR3 identification, clonotype clustering and error correction. Lower-bound total TCR beta diversity was estimated with a nonparametric unseen species model using Euler transformation. TCRdb ran its own pipeline on the public reads, namely fastp trimming at Q25 and MiXCR clone calling, and kept in-frame beta chains. Records with the same CDR3 protein are collapsed into one entry carrying the most frequent genes and DNA. The V and J calls come from TCRdb's annotation, not from the publication. This sample has some 900,000 distinct CDR3 sequences in its table, and around 26% of those were observed once. Roughly 17% of the sample lies in the top ten.

This clonotype was recorded many times. Its cognate antigen has yet to be identified. Base qualities are missing; no much larger clone stands one base away. The donors were roughly 39 Caucasian individuals from Russia, aged roughly 6 to 95 years, who were systemically healthy. Roughly 11 milliliters of peripheral blood were drawn from each donor into EDTA-treated Vacutainer tubes. PBMCs were isolated by Ficoll-Paque density-gradient centrifugation, with at least 6.5 million obtained per sample. Total RNA, at least 5 micrograms per sample, was extracted from PBMCs with Trizol reagent. Naive CD45RAhigh/CD27high T cell percentages were measured by flow cytometry on a PBMC aliquot from every donor. The CDR3 numbers 15 residues from cysteine through phenylalanine. Only the CDR3 part of the read is kept: 45 bases, read in frame from the first base. For CDR1 and CDR2, the germline V gene lists SGDLS and YYNGEE. The trim is 1 base for V and 2 bases for J, with a gap of 11 bases between the germline ends.

This sequence was found in a woman at least 80 years old in good health. The chain links TRBV9 with TRBJ2-3; TRBD2 is a possible D gene, resting on 5 matching bases. Sequences were obtained from blood. The DNA sequence reads TGTGCCAGCAGCGTAATAGCGACTAACACAGATACGCAGTATTTT. This encodes CASSVIATNTDTQYF.